This record covers a single T cell receptor (beta chain). The read comes to an end 3 residues before the CDR3 does, leaving the germline J gene to fill in the end. Average input was approximately 1,200 ng genomic DNA for immunoSEQ TCR beta CDR3 amplification. This table comes from immunoSEQ multiplex PCR, and its TCRdb copy is limited to in-frame clones, with some not included. Here the sample table reports roughly 40,000 clones. This CDR3 has 13 residues. Germline V lookup: CDR1 SGHTS, CDR2 YDEGEE. The sample comes from a study of T cells in women clearing cervical HPV infection. About the study: Controls gave blood once infection was undetectable; cases at lesion identification.

The specimen sequenced was blood buffy coat. V gene TRBV5-8 combines with J gene TRBJ1-1; D remains ambiguous. The TCR comes from a woman aged 18 to 75 with a cervical HPV16 infection that either progressed to CIN3+ or cleared (not recorded which). This chain's CDR3 is CASSLSHLRVAFF. CDR3 bases read: TGTGCCAGCAGCTTGTCCCATCTAAGGGTA.